The T cell receptor beta chain described here comes from a study of blood T cells in healthy people across ages. Broader study findings: It was the long-lived donors that had more naive CD4+ cells and higher diversity than aged donors. PBMCs went unsorted, and a conclusive naive versus antigen-experienced comparison was therefore prevented.

The use of a sample-barcoded 5' primer and a J-beta primer mix characterized a second PCR of roughly 7 to 11 cycles. TCRdb re-analysed the 5' RACE reads in MiXCR, keeping a single row per CDR3 protein. The sample has around 1,500,000 distinct CDR3 sequences, over 25% seen once. This clonotype has more than one count but fewer than ten. What it binds is not known. Trimming pared 0 bases from V and 8 bases from J, leaving 13 bases between. The CDR3 extends over 14 amino acids. Germline-derived CDR1 and CDR2 are KGHSH and LQKENI. The chain carries TRBV18 and TRBJ1-2; D gene unclear. The origin of this receptor is a woman between 25 and 40 years old in good health. Sequenced material: blood. The CDR3 bases are TGTGCCAGCTCACCACCGAATTTGGCGGGAGGCTACACCTTC. Translated: CASSPPNLAGGYTF. The full variable domain, with the rest looked up from reference TRBV18 and TRBJ1-2, is NAGVMQNPRHLVRRRGQEARLRCSPMKGHSHVYWYRQLPEEGLKFMVYLQKENIIDESGMPKERFSAEFPKEGPSILRIQQVVRGDSAAYFCASSPPNLAGGYTFGSGTRLTVV.